These 15 T cell receptor beta chains originate from one sample sequenced in a study of OX40 agonist ivuxolimab in advanced cancers. The assay was immunoSEQ multiplex PCR, and TCRdb's table has in-frame clones only and misses some. Here the sample spans tens of thousands of clones, just under 90% being singletons. The material was CD4+ or CD8+ T cells sorted from blood, obtained in a trial of the OX40 agonist ivuxolimab. All receptors come from an adult with an advanced solid tumor such as melanoma, head and neck, liver or kidney cancer.

This chain uses TRBV5-1 with TRBJ2-7; 7 nucleotides line up with TRBD2. V shed 0 bases and J 4 bases; nucleotides not matched to a gene: 7. In germline, CDR1 is SGHRS, CDR2 YFSETQ. CDR3 length equals 15 residues. CDR3 in amino acids: CASSLEVGLEYEQYF. The CDR3 region has the DNA TGCGCCAGCAGCTTGGAAGTCGGACTAGAGTACGAGCAGTACTTC.

CDR3 protein: CASSYEGGGYNEQFF. In nucleotides, the CDR3 is TGTGCCAGCAGTTACGAGGGAGGGGGGTACAATGAGCAGTTCTTC. The J gene is TRBJ2-1, the V gene TRBV6-6; D is possibly TRBD2 (7 bases). The length of the CDR3 is 15 residues. The germline CDR1 and CDR2 sequences are MNHNY and SVGAGI (reference sequence). Trimming stripped 2 bases from V and 4 bases from J, with 12 bases between.

The rearrangement uses TRBV10-3 and TRBJ2-3, with D perhaps matching TRBD1 or TRBD2 (6 bases each). The CDR3 totals 16 residues. Looked up from germline, CDR1 is ENHRY and CDR2 is SYGVKD. V was cut by 3 bases and J by 4 bases, with 17 bases left in between. This CDR3 is CAISDRAGEEADTQYF. CDR3 nucleotides: TGTGCCATCAGTGATAGGGCAGGGGAGGAGGCAGATACGCAGTATTTT.

The chain joins TRBV7-2 to TRBJ2-5; 12 bases match TRBD2. The CDR3 consists of 16 residues. Trimming at V came to 5 bases and at J to 1 base, leaving 5 bases not matched to a gene. Germline CDR1 is SGHTA and CDR2 is FQGNSA. The DNA for the CDR3 is TGTGCCAGCAGCCCACTAGCGGGGGGTACCCAAGAGACCCAGTACTTC. This encodes CASSPLAGGTQETQYF.

The chain has TRBV11-3 and TRBJ2-1; TRBD1 matches 11 bases. The CDR3 covers 18 residues. Germline-derived CDR1 and CDR2 are SGHNT and YENEEA. After removal of 5 bases from V and 0 bases from J, the junction contained 9 bases not matched to a gene. CDR3 protein: CASSQSGTGGSSYNEQFF. In DNA, the CDR3 is TGTGCCAGCAGCCAGTCCGGGACAGGGGGTAGCTCCTACAATGAGCAGTTCTTC.

This clone has a count of ten or more. The chain employs TRBV5-1 and TRBJ1-2; 7 bases are shared with TRBD1. Trimming at V came to 4 bases and at J to 4 bases, leaving 7 bases not matched to a gene. The CDR3 consists of 14 residues. Germline CDR1 SGHRS, CDR2 YFSETQ. This chain's CDR3 is CASSTQTGLYGYTF. CDR3 nucleotide sequence: TGCGCCAGCAGCACCCAGACAGGGCTCTATGGCTACACCTTC.

This clone was detected only a few times. The chain is built from TRBV14 and TRBJ2-2; 9 positions match TRBD2. Germline values: CDR1 SGHDN, CDR2 FVKESK. This CDR3 region has 17 residues. V shed 8 bases, J shed 2 bases, and the junction held 12 bases outside the gene matches. CDR3 region: CASSGGLAGLNTGELFF. CDR3 sequence (DNA): TGTGCCAGCTCCGGGGGGCTAGCGGGGCTCAACACCGGGGAGCTGTTTTTT.

The V and J genes are TRBV4-1 and TRBJ1-1; D possibly corresponds to TRBD1 (5 bases). V dropped 0 bases and J dropped 1 base, with 12 bases sitting between them. Germline lookup yields CDR1 MGHRA and CDR2 YSYEKL. This CDR3 comprises 16 residues. The CDR3, as DNA: TGCGCCAGCAGCCAAGATACCCTCGACAGGAACACTGAAGCTTTCTTT. Protein: CASSQDTLDRNTEAFF.

With respect to this clone: A read error may account for a junction end that differs from germline. This rearrangement joins TRBV7-9 to TRBJ2-5; D is ambiguous. The CDR3 is 12 amino acids. The germline V gene has CDR1 SEHNR and CDR2 FQNEAQ (reference sequence). CDR3 in DNA: TGTGCCAGCAGTTTAGACGCCTGGACCCAGTACTTC. This sequence encodes CASSLDAWTQYF.

The table lists this clone with a count of one. The chain couples TRBV19 to TRBJ1-1; D is ambiguous. This CDR3 contains 14 residues. Germline V gene data show CDR1 as LNHDA and CDR2 as SQIVND (reference sequence). V lost 1 base to trimming and J lost 5 bases, with 11 bases between them. The CDR3 loop is CASSIGPGRTEAFF. Here the CDR3 DNA reads TGTGCCAGTAGTATAGGGCCAGGCCGGACTGAAGCTTTCTTT.

This clone appeared once. The gene calls are TRBV19 and TRBJ2-3; the D call may be TRBD1 or TRBD2 (5 bases each). The CDR3 has 14 residues. Trimming removed 6 bases at V and 2 bases at J, with 12 bases between. Germline V gives CDR1 LNHDA, CDR2 SQIVND (reference sequence). In nucleotides, the CDR3 is TGTGCCAGTAGACTCCGGGACCACACAGATACGCAGTATTTT. This gives the protein CASRLRDHTDTQYF.

This rearrangement joins TRBV5-1 to TRBJ2-1; 9 bases map to TRBD1. The V gene's germline CDR1 is SGHRS and CDR2 YFSETQ. This CDR3 is 13 amino acids long. V lost 4 bases to trimming and J lost 11 bases; unmatched junction nucleotides: 7. The CDR3 spells CASSPRTGDKQFF. The CDR3 nucleotides read TGCGCCAGCAGCCCCCGGACAGGGGACAAGCAGTTCTTC.

The chain has TRBV10-3 and TRBJ2-3; 9 bases fit TRBD2. Trimming removed 0 bases from V and 1 base from J; junction bases left unmatched: 8. CDR1 is ENHRY, CDR2 SYGVKD, per germline. The CDR3 has 18 residues. The CDR3 region is CAISESTGGGRGTDTQYF. The DNA for the CDR3 is TGTGCCATCAGTGAGTCGACGGGCGGCGGGAGGGGCACAGATACGCAGTATTTT.

The sample holds one count of this clone. One end of the junction fails to match germline, which may point to a read error. The CDR3 is CASGLGLAGDGEQFF. In DNA form, the CDR3 reads TGTGCTAGTGGCTTGGGACTAGCGGGAGACGGTGAGCAGTTCTTC. The rearrangement uses TRBV12-5 and TRBJ2-1, with 14 bases matching TRBD2. The CDR3 has 15 amino acids. The germline V gene encodes CDR1 LGHNT and CDR2 FRNRAP.

This chain links TRBV18 with TRBJ2-3; perhaps TRBD2 as D (7 bases). V was cut by 2 bases and J by 10 bases, with 13 bases left in between. The CDR3 has 13 residues. Per germline, CDR1 KGHSH and CDR2 LQKENI. CDR3 region: CASSPGGAQSQYF. CDR3 coding DNA: TGTGCCAGCTCACCAGGGGGGGCGCAATCGCAGTATTTT. The whole variable domain, filled in from reference TRBV18 and TRBJ2-3, reads NAGVMQNPRHLVRRRGQEARLRCSPMKGHSHVYWYRQLPEEGLKFMVYLQKENIIDESGMPKERFSAEFPKEGPSILRIQQVVRGDSAAYFCASSPGGAQSQYFGPGTRLTVL.